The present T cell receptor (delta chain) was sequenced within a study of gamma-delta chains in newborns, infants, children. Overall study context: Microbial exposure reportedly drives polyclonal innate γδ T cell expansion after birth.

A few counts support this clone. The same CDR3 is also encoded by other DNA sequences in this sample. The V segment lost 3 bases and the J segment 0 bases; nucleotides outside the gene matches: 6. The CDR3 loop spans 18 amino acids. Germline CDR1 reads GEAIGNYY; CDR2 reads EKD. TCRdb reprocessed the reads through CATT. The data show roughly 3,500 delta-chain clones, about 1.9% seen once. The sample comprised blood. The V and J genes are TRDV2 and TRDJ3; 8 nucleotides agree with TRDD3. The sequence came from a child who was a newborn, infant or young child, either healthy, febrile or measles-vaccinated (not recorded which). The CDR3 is CACDLLGGSSWDTRQMFF. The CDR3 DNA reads TGTGCCTGTGACCTACTGGGGGGGAGCTCCTGGGACACCCGACAGATGTTTTTC.